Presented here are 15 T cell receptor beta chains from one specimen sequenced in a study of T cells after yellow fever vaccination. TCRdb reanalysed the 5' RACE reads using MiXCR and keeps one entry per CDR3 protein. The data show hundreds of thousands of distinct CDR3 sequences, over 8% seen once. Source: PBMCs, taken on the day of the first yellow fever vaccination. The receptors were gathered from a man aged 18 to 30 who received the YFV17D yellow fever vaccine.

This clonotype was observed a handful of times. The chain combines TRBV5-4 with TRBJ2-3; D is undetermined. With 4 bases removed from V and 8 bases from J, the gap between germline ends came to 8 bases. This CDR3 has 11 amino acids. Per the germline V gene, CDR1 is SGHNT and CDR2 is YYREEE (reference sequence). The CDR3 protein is CASSSPGTQYF. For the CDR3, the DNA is TGTGCCAGCAGCAGTCCGGGTACGCAGTATTTT.

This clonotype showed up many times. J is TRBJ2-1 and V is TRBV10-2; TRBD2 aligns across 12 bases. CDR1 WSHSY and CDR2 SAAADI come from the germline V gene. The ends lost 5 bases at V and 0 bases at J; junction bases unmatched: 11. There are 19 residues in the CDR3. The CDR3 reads CASSKPTSGGISSYNEQFF. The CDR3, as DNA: TGCGCCAGCAGTAAGCCCACTAGCGGGGGGATCAGCTCCTACAATGAGCAGTTCTTC.

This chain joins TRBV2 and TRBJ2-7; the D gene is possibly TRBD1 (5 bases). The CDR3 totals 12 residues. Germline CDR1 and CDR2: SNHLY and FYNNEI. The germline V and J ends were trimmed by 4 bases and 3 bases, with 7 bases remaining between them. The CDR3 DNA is TGTGCCAGCAGTGGACAGAACTACGAGCAGTACGTC. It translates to CASSGQNYEQYV.

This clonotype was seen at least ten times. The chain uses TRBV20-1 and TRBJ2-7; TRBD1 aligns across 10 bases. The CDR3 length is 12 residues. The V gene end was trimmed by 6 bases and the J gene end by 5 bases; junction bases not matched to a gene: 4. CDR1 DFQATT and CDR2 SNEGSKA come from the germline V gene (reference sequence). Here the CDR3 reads CSAPGQGNEQYF. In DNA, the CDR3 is TGCAGTGCCCCGGGACAGGGGAACGAGCAGTACTTC.

CDR3 sequence: CASSPVQGMETQYF. The CDR3 bases are TGTGCCAGCTCACCAGTCCAGGGGATGGAGACCCAGTACTTC. The V gene is TRBV18, the J gene TRBJ2-5, with D tentatively TRBD1 (6 bases). This CDR3 contains 14 residues. Trimming removed 2 bases at V and 5 bases at J, with 12 bases between. From germline, CDR1 is KGHSH and CDR2 LQKENI. The full variable domain, with the rest looked up from reference TRBV18 and TRBJ2-5, is NAGVMQNPRHLVRRRGQEARLRCSPMKGHSHVYWYRQLPEEGLKFMVYLQKENIIDESGMPKERFSAEFPKEGPSILRIQQVVRGDSAAYFCASSPVQGMETQYFGPGTRLLVL.

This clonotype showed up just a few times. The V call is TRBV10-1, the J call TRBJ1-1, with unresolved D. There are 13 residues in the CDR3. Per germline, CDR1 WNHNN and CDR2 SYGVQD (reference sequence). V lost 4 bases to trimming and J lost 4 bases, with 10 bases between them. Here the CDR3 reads CASSVKGGTEAFF. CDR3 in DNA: TGCGCCAGCAGTGTTAAGGGAGGCACTGAAGCTTTCTTT.

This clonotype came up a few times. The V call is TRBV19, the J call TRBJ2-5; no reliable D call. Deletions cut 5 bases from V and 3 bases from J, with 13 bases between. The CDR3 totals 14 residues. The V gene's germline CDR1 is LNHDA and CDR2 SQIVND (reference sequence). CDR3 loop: CASSSAALEETQYF. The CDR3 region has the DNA TGTGCCAGTAGTTCTGCAGCCCTTGAAGAGACCCAGTACTTC.

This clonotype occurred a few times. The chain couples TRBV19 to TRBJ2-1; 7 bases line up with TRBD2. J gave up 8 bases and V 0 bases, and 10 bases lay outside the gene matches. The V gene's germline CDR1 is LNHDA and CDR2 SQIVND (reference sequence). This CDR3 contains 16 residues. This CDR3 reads CASSIDLGTTIHEQFF. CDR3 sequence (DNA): TGTGCCAGTAGTATAGATTTGGGGACTACTATCCATGAGCAGTTCTTC.

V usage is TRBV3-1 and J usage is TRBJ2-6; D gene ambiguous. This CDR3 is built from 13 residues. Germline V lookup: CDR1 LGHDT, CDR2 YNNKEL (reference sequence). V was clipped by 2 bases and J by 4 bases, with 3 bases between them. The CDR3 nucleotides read TGTGCCAGCAGCCAACGGGGGGCCAACGTCCTGACTTTC. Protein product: CASSQRGANVLTF.

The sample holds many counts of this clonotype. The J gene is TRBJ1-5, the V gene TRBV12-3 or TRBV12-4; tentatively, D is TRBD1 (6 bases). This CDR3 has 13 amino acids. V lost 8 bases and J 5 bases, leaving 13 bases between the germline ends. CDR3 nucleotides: TGTGCCAGCCAGGGGACGGCTTATCAGCCCCAGCATTTT. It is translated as CASQGTAYQPQHF.

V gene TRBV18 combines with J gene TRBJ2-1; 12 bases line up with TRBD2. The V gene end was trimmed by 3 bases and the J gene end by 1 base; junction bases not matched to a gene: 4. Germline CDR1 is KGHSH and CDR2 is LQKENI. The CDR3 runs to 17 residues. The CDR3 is CASSPTSGGGSYNEQFF. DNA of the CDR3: TGTGCCAGCTCACCGACTAGCGGGGGTGGGTCCTACAATGAGCAGTTCTTC.

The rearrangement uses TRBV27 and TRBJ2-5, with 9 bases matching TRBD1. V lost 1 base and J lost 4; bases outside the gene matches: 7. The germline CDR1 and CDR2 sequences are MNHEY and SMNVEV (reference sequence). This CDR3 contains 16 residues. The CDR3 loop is CASSLYTGGTGETQYF. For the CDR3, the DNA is TGTGCCAGCAGTTTATACACAGGGGGCACCGGAGAGACCCAGTACTTC.

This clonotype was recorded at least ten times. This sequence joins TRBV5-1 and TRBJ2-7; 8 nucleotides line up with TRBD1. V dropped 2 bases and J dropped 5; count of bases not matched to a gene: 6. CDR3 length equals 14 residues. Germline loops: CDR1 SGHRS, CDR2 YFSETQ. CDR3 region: CASSFPGGGHEQYF. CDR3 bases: TGCGCCAGCAGCTTCCCAGGGGGCGGGCACGAGCAGTACTTC. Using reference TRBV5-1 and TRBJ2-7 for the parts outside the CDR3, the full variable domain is KAGVTQTPRYLIKTRGQQVTLSCSPISGHRSVSWYQQTPGQGLQFLFEYFSETQRNKGNFPGRFSGRQFSNSRSEMNVSTLELGDSALYLCASSFPGGGHEQYFGPGTRLTVT.

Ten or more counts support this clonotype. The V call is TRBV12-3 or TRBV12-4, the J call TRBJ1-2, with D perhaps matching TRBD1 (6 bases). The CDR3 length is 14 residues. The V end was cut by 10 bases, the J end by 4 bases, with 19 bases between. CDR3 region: CATTPGQLPYGYTF. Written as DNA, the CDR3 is TGTGCCACAACTCCAGGACAGTTACCCTATGGCTACACCTTC.

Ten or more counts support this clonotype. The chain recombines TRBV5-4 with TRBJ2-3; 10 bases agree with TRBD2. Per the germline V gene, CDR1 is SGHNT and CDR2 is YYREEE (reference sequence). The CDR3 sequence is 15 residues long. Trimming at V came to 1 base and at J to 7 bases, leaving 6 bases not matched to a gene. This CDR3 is CASSLTAGGPYTQYF. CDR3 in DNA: TGTGCCAGCAGCTTGACAGCGGGGGGGCCATATACGCAGTATTTT.